This T cell receptor (beta chain) was identified in a study of blood T cells in healthy people across ages. Study results and caveats: With donor CMV status unknown, expanded clonotype changes were possibly confounded.

The use of a sample-barcoded 5' primer and a J-beta primer mix characterized a second PCR of roughly 6 to 11 cycles. Each cDNA molecule carried a tag from a template-switch adaptor that contained 12 random nucleotides. TCRdb re-analysed the 5' RACE reads in MiXCR, keeping a single row per CDR3 protein. The sample consists of some 710,000 distinct CDR3 sequences, around 45% of them appearing once. Comments on this clonotype: Its antigen is not known.

V was cut by 2 bases and J by 3 bases, with 11 bases left in between. CDR1 is SGHVS, CDR2 FQNEAQ, per germline. The CDR3 has 15 amino acids. Sample: blood. This sequence joins TRBV7-8 and TRBJ2-1, with a weak D call TRBD1 (5 bases). The sequence came from a man older than 75 in good health. In DNA form, the CDR3 reads TGTGCCAGCAGCTTACAGGGCTCCTTCTACAATGAGCAGTTCTTC. This encodes CASSLQGSFYNEQFF.